These 25 T cell receptor beta chains were sequenced from one sample in a study of T-cell memory formation after mild COVID-19. TCRdb used MiXCR to reprocess the 5' RACE reads, holding one entry per CDR3 protein. The sample consists of roughly 450,000 distinct CDR3 sequences, around a sixth of them appearing once. Material for sequencing was PBMCs or a T cell subset sorted from them (not recorded which). The receptor source for this set is an adult woman who had mild COVID-19 (a few samples of this study predate the infection). Cell type and time point are not known.

This clonotype was seen only a few times. The V gene is TRBV5-1, the J gene TRBJ2-7, with D perhaps assigned TRBD1 or TRBD2 (5 bases each). Trimming shortened V by 5 bases and J by 5 bases, and 20 bases separated the two germline ends. The CDR3 contains 15 residues. Germline CDR1 and CDR2: SGHRS and YFSETQ. This CDR3 is CASRLTGTIQDEQYF. In nucleotides, the CDR3 is TGCGCCAGCAGGTTGACCGGGACCATACAGGACGAGCAGTACTTC.

There are a few counts of this clonotype. This chain connects TRBV24-1 to TRBJ2-3; TRBD2 matches at 10 bases. With 0 bases clipped from V and 2 bases from J, the junction kept 7 bases outside the gene matches. This CDR3 spans 18 amino acids. Germline CDR1 KGHDR, CDR2 SFDVKD. CDR3 region: CATSDLQASGGSTDTQYF. The CDR3 nucleotides are TGTGCCACCAGTGATTTGCAGGCTAGCGGGGGATCCACAGATACGCAGTATTTT.

This clonotype turned up a few times. The V call is TRBV24-1, the J call TRBJ2-5; no reliable D call. Germline V lookup: CDR1 KGHDR, CDR2 SFDVKD. Trimming removed 5 bases from V and 3 bases from J, with 6 bases in between. The CDR3 spans 12 residues. In DNA form, the CDR3 reads TGTGCCACCAGTGTGACGGAAGAGACCCAGTACTTC. This encodes CATSVTEETQYF.

The chain is built from TRBV5-1 and TRBJ2-7; D remains unclear. In germline, CDR1 is SGHRS, CDR2 YFSETQ. V dropped 0 bases and J dropped 0 bases, with 10 bases sitting between them. The CDR3 extends over 15 amino acids. Here the CDR3 reads CASSLAGKSSYEQYF. The CDR3 nucleotides are TGCGCCAGCAGCTTGGCCGGAAAAAGCTCCTACGAGCAGTACTTC.

In its sample, this clonotype was seen a few times. The CDR3 is CASSEREVTKNIQYF. The CDR3 DNA reads TGTGCCAGCAGTGAACGCGAGGTCACCAAAAACATTCAGTACTTC. V gene TRBV2 combines with J gene TRBJ2-4, with unresolved D. CDR1 and CDR2 from the germline V gene are SNHLY and FYNNEI. The CDR3 is made up of 15 amino acids. With 2 bases removed from V and 2 bases from J, the gap between germline ends came to 10 bases.

This clonotype was counted a few times. This chain joins TRBV6-5 and TRBJ1-1; D is unclear. CDR3 length: 14 residues. Germline CDR1 and CDR2: MNHEY and SVGAGI. Trimming cost V 4 bases and J 8 bases, with 17 bases left between them. The chain's CDR3 is CASSSAPGSREAFF. The CDR3 DNA sequence: TGTGCCAGCAGTTCCGCACCGGGCTCAAGAGAAGCTTTCTTT.

The chain joins TRBV6-1 to TRBJ2-1; 9 bases are shared with TRBD2. The CDR3 sequence is 17 residues long. V lost 8 bases and J lost 1; bases outside the gene matches: 12. Germline V CDR1 and CDR2: MNHNS, SASEGT. The CDR3 protein is CASDWRGGRSSYNEQFF. As DNA, the CDR3 is TGTGCCAGCGATTGGCGGGGGGGCCGAAGTTCCTACAATGAGCAGTTCTTC.

The rearrangement joins TRBV5-1 to TRBJ1-1; 7 positions match TRBD1. Germline trimming cut 2 bases from V and 8 bases from J; bases unmatched to any gene: 9. Germline V gives CDR1 SGHRS, CDR2 YFSETQ. This CDR3 spans 14 amino acids. CDR3 DNA sequence: TGCGCCAGCAGCTTAGGATACCGGGACAGCGAAGCTTTCTTT. Translating gives CASSLGYRDSEAFF.

This clonotype was recorded a few times. V usage is TRBV12-3 or TRBV12-4 and J usage is TRBJ2-3; perhaps TRBD2 as D (6 bases). The V end was cut by 3 bases, the J end by 0 bases, with 10 bases between. This CDR3 contains 15 residues. CDR3 coding DNA: TGTGCCAGCAGTTTTACGGGAGCTAGCACAGATACGCAGTATTTT. It specifies CASSFTGASTDTQYF.

This clonotype appeared many times. The rearrangement links TRBV5-1 to TRBJ2-5, with 7 bases lining up with TRBD2. The length of the CDR3 is 15 residues. The V and J ends lost 4 bases and 4 bases, in that order; junction bases with no gene match: 10. Germline assignment: CDR1 SGHRS and CDR2 YFSETQ. The DNA of the CDR3 is TGCGCCAGCAGCCGCGCCCGGGGGGATCGAGAGACCCAGTACTTC. This gives the protein CASSRARGDRETQYF.

This clonotype was detected only a few times. V usage is TRBV7-2 and J usage is TRBJ2-3; D gene unclear. V dropped 3 bases and J dropped 4 bases, with 8 bases sitting between them. Germline V gene lookup returns CDR1 SGHTA and CDR2 FQGNSA. The length of the CDR3 is 13 residues. The DNA for the CDR3 is TGTGCCAGCAGCTTCAGAAGGGCAGATACGCAGTATTTT. Translation gives CASSFRRADTQYF.

V and J are TRBV27 and TRBJ1-1, with 9 nucleotides matching TRBD1. The V gene end was trimmed by 6 bases and the J gene end by 0 bases; junction bases not matched to a gene: 14. Germline V gene lookup returns CDR1 MNHEY and CDR2 SMNVEV (reference sequence). This CDR3 contains 18 residues. CDR3 sequence reads: CASSRTGGSLLLNTEAFF. The CDR3 nucleotides are TGTGCCAGCAGCAGAACAGGGGGCTCACTTTTATTGAACACTGAAGCTTTCTTT.

The chain carries TRBV3-1 and TRBJ2-5; D is perhaps TRBD1 or TRBD2 (5 bases each). The CDR3 sequence is 16 residues long. Deletions cut 2 bases from V and 5 bases from J, with 18 bases between. Per the germline V gene, CDR1 is LGHDT and CDR2 is YNNKEL (reference sequence). The CDR3 protein is CASSQTFPGTVETQYF. CDR3 DNA: TGTGCCAGCAGCCAAACCTTCCCGGGGACGGTGGAGACCCAGTACTTC.

The chain combines TRBV6-2 or TRBV6-3 with TRBJ2-5, with D possibly being TRBD1 (5 bases). This CDR3 has 13 amino acids. V lost 2 bases to trimming and J lost 3 bases, with 7 bases between them. Germline V gene data show CDR1 as MNHEY and CDR2 as SVGEGT. Written as DNA, the CDR3 is TGTGCCAGCAGTTACGGGGCTGAAGAGACCCAGTACTTC. Amino acids: CASSYGAEETQYF.

This clonotype is a singleton in its sample. The chain couples TRBV29-1 to TRBJ1-4; D is possibly TRBD1 (5 bases). The CDR3 totals 13 residues. Trimming cost V 6 bases and J 5 bases, with 13 bases left between them. Germline CDR1 and CDR2: SQVTM and ANQGSEA. The CDR3: CSVDGTGNEKLFF. CDR3 bases: TGCAGCGTGGACGGGACTGGGAATGAAAAACTGTTTTTT.

V is TRBV9 and J is TRBJ1-2; D is ambiguous. CDR1 and CDR2 from the germline V gene are SGDLS and YYNGEE. The V end lost 4 bases, the J end lost 2 bases, and 12 bases lay between the germline ends. CDR3 length: 14 residues. CDR3 amino acids: CASSSIVQNYGYTF. CDR3 bases: TGTGCCAGCAGCTCCATAGTACAGAACTATGGCTACACCTTC.

V and J are TRBV6-5 and TRBJ2-5; D gene uncertain. The germline V gene has CDR1 MNHEY and CDR2 SVGAGI. The ends were cut back, 5 bases at V and 1 base at J, with 20 bases in the middle. The CDR3 is 17 residues long. The CDR3 DNA reads TGTGCCAGCAGTAGTTACTCGAACCCGACGGTCCAAGAGACCCAGTACTTC. This translates into CASSSYSNPTVQETQYF.

This clonotype was detected only a few times. The V and J genes are TRBV30 and TRBJ2-1; 7 positions agree with TRBD2. CDR1 and CDR2 from the germline V gene are GTSNPN and SVGIG (reference sequence). CDR3 length: 13 amino acids. With V trimmed by 2 bases and J by 5 bases, 3 bases remained unmatched. CDR3 DNA sequence: TGTGCCTGGAGTTTGGCGGGGGACAATGAGCAGTTCTTC. This translates into CAWSLAGDNEQFF.

This clonotype was counted a few times. The chain combines TRBV12-3 or TRBV12-4 with TRBJ2-7, with 10 bases identical to TRBD1. This CDR3 is built from 14 residues. V was pared by 6 bases and J by 8 bases, with 10 bases of the junction left unmatched. DNA of the CDR3: TGTGCCAGCAGAACCGGGACAGGGGTTCATAAGCAGTACTTC. The encoded protein is CASRTGTGVHKQYF.

The rearrangement uses TRBV28 and TRBJ2-7, with D possibly being TRBD1 (7 bases). The CDR3 spans 13 residues. Germline CDR1 is MDHEN and CDR2 is SYDVKM. Trimming cost V 9 bases and J 2 bases, with 14 bases left between them. DNA for the CDR3: TGTGCCAGTCTCCAGGGGGGAGCCTACGAGCAGTACTTC. Amino acid sequence: CASLQGGAYEQYF.

This clonotype was picked up a small number of times. The J gene is TRBJ2-7, the V gene TRBV20-1, with 10 bases fitting TRBD1. CDR3 length equals 15 residues. V was clipped by 3 bases and J by 1 base; unmatched bases: 6. The germline V gene has CDR1 DFQATT and CDR2 SNEGSKA (reference sequence). The CDR3 loop is CSASRTGGGSYEQYF. CDR3 sequence (DNA): TGCAGTGCTAGTCGGACAGGGGGTGGTTCCTACGAGCAGTACTTC.

The J gene is TRBJ2-5, the V gene TRBV7-9; tentative D call: TRBD1 (6 bases). This CDR3 is built from 15 residues. Trimming shortened V by 4 bases and J by 1 base, and 13 bases separated the two germline ends. Germline V gene sequence: CDR1 SEHNR, CDR2 FQNEAQ (reference sequence). The CDR3 coding sequence is TGTGCCAGCAGCTCCCAGGACAGTCTCCAAGAGACCCAGTACTTC. It encodes CASSSQDSLQETQYF.

Only a few counts were recorded for this clonotype. The chain joins TRBV20-1 to TRBJ1-2, with TRBD1 identical over 10 bases. The CDR3 is made up of 15 amino acids. The J segment lost 5 bases and the V segment lost 2 bases, leaving 8 bases of the junction unmatched. Looked up from germline, CDR1 is DFQATT and CDR2 is SNEGSKA (reference sequence). The CDR3 sequence: CSARSGTGVSYGYTF. The CDR3 coding sequence is TGCAGTGCTAGATCCGGGACAGGGGTCTCGTATGGCTACACCTTC.

The chain combines TRBV5-6 with TRBJ2-5; TRBD2 matches 7 bases. Germline V gene data show CDR1 as SGHDT and CDR2 as YYEEEE. Trimming removed 2 bases from V and 6 bases from J; junction bases left unmatched: 4. CDR3 length equals 13 residues. The DNA for the CDR3 is TGTGCCAGCAGCTTTGTGACTAGCAAGACCCAGTACTTC. Protein product: CASSFVTSKTQYF. The full variable domain, in which reference TRBV5-6 and TRBJ2-5 provide the parts outside the CDR3, is DAGVTQSPTHLIKTRGQQVTLRCSPKSGHDTVSWYQQALGQGPQFIFQYYEEEERQRGNFPDRFSGHQFPNYSSELNVNALLLGDSALYLCASSFVTSKTQYFGPGTRLLVL.

This clonotype was seen only a few times. This sequence joins TRBV12-3 or TRBV12-4 and TRBJ2-5; D ambiguous. Trimming took off 4 bases at V and 4 bases at J, with 13 bases between the two ends. CDR3 length: 14 amino acids. The CDR3 loop is CASSSDGQGETQYF. CDR3 coding DNA: TGTGCCAGCAGTTCGGACGGTCAAGGAGAGACCCAGTACTTC.